Presented here are 13 T cell receptor beta chains from one specimen sequenced in a study of control samples from healthy donors and cancer patients. Generated by immunoSEQ multiplex PCR, the TCRdb table keeps only in-frame clones and is missing some. The table lists about 30,000 clones, approximately 85% of them singletons. The source material was PBMCs. These receptor sequences come from a woman in her fifties or sixties with head and neck cancer.

This sequence joins TRBV30 and TRBJ2-1; no clear D. The CDR3 has 13 residues. The ends were cut back, 0 bases at V and 5 bases at J, with 8 bases in the middle. Germline-derived CDR1 and CDR2 are GTSNPN and SVGIG (reference sequence). The CDR3 DNA follows: TGTGCCTGGAGTGTATTCAGAAACAATGAGCAGTTCTTC. Amino acid sequence: CAWSVFRNNEQFF.

This clone has a single count. The chain employs TRBV4-3 and TRBJ2-7, with 9 nucleotides matching TRBD1. The germline V gene encodes CDR1 LGHNA and CDR2 YSLEER. This CDR3 is 15 amino acids long. V lost 1 base, J lost 1 base, and 2 bases stayed unmatched. CDR3 loop: CASSQVGQGSYEQYF. CDR3 nucleotide sequence: TGCGCCAGCAGCCAAGTCGGACAGGGGTCCTACGAGCAGTACTTC.

The chain carries TRBV11-3 and TRBJ2-5, with 13 bases identical to TRBD2. V lost 4 bases to trimming and J lost 3 bases; unmatched junction nucleotides: 5. CDR3 length: 16 amino acids. The V gene's germline CDR1 is SGHNT and CDR2 YENEEA. The CDR3 protein is CASSSGTSGAEETQYF. DNA of the CDR3: TGTGCCAGCAGCTCAGGGACTAGCGGGGCTGAAGAGACCCAGTACTTC.

The table lists this clone with a count of one. The CDR3 coding sequence is TGTGCCAGCAGCTTTGTAGGTCTTCAGGGGGCTGGAAACACCATATATTTT. This gives the protein CASSFVGLQGAGNTIYF. The chain joins TRBV12-1 to TRBJ1-3; the table's D call, TRBD1, was not checked against the DNA. TRBV12-1 is tagged as a pseudogene. This CDR3 has 17 residues.

The chain combines TRBV6-1 with TRBJ1-5; no clear D. CDR3 length: 15 amino acids. CDR1 and CDR2 (germline): MNHNS, SASEGT. The germline V and J ends were trimmed by 0 bases and 3 bases, with 9 bases remaining between them. The CDR3 sequence: CASSEAARDNQPQHF. CDR3 coding DNA: TGTGCCAGCAGTGAAGCGGCTAGGGACAATCAGCCCCAGCATTTT.

The chain joins TRBV4-3 to TRBJ1-1; possible D gene TRBD1, 5 bases. Germline V lookup: CDR1 LGHNA, CDR2 YSLEER. The CDR3 is 15 amino acids. Trimming removed 2 bases at V and 5 bases at J, with 15 bases between. CDR3 in DNA: TGCGCCAGCAGCCAACAACGACGGGGGGGTACTGAAGCTTTCTTT. Translated, it gives CASSQQRRGGTEAFF.

The chain has TRBV30 and TRBJ2-7, with 12 bases matching TRBD1. The V gene end was trimmed by 8 bases and the J gene end by 5 bases; junction bases not matched to a gene: 7. The CDR3 is 13 amino acids. Germline loops: CDR1 GTSNPN, CDR2 SVGIG (reference sequence). The CDR3 coding sequence is TGTGCCGGGGACAGGGGGCAAGGTAACGAGCAGTACTTC. Translating gives CAGDRGQGNEQYF. The full variable domain, in which reference TRBV30 and TRBJ2-7 provide the parts outside the CDR3, is SQTIHQWPATLVQPVGSPLSLECTVEGTSNPNLYWYRQAAGRGLQLLFYSVGIGQISSEVPQNLSASRPQDRQFILSSKKLLLSDSGFYLCAGDRGQGNEQYFGPGTRLTVT.

This chain joins TRBV7-2 and TRBJ2-1; D is unclear. With 5 bases removed from V and 1 base from J, the gap between germline ends came to 15 bases. This CDR3 has 16 amino acids. Per germline, CDR1 SGHTA and CDR2 FQGNSA. CDR3 loop: CASSPVGGGSYNEQFF. The CDR3 DNA follows: TGTGCCAGCAGCCCCGTGGGTGGTGGTTCCTACAATGAGCAGTTCTTC.

This clone was seen once. The chain is built from TRBV2 and TRBJ2-3; D is perhaps TRBD1 or TRBD2 (5 bases each). V was cut by 6 bases and J by 0 bases, with 13 bases left in between. Per germline, CDR1 SNHLY and CDR2 FYNNEI. CDR3 size: 15 residues. CDR3 amino acids: CASRAGTVSTDTQYF. CDR3 sequence (DNA): TGTGCCAGCAGAGCTGGGACGGTAAGCACAGATACGCAGTATTTT.

The genes are TRBV2 and TRBJ2-5; TRBD2 agrees at 8 bases. The CDR3 extends over 14 amino acids. Unmatched junction bases numbered 2, after V lost 2 bases and J lost 3 bases. The V gene's germline CDR1 is SNHLY and CDR2 FYNNEI. CDR3 sequence: CASSELLAEETQYF. DNA for the CDR3: TGTGCCAGCAGTGAATTACTAGCGGAAGAGACCCAGTACTTC.

The genes are TRBV6-2 or TRBV6-3 and TRBJ2-1, with 9 bases matching TRBD2. Germline V gene lookup returns CDR1 MNHEY and CDR2 SVGEGT. The trim removed 5 bases at V and 4 bases at J, leaving 9 bases unmatched. The CDR3 has 16 residues. As DNA, the CDR3 is TGTGCCAGCAGTCTCGGTAGCGGGGGTGTATACAATGAGCAGTTCTTC. Protein product: CASSLGSGGVYNEQFF.

This chain uses TRBV19 with TRBJ2-3; 9 bases are shared with TRBD2. Germline V gene sequence: CDR1 LNHDA, CDR2 SQIVND (reference sequence). The junction had 10 bases not matched to a gene; V was cut back by 4 bases and J by 2 bases. The CDR3 spans 17 residues. The CDR3 sequence: CASSTSRLAGPTDTQYF. The CDR3 DNA follows: TGTGCCAGTAGTACGAGCAGGCTAGCGGGGCCCACAGATACGCAGTATTTT.

The V call is TRBV5-4, the J call TRBJ2-5, with 9 nucleotides matching TRBD1. The germline V gene has CDR1 SGHNT and CDR2 YYREEE (reference sequence). V lost 4 bases, J lost 5 bases, and 3 bases stayed unmatched. The CDR3 is 13 amino acids. The DNA for the CDR3 is TGTGCCAGCAGCACGACAGGGGGGGAGACCCAGTACTTC. This gives the protein CASSTTGGETQYF.